These T cell receptor beta chains were read from a single sample in a study of identifying expanded T cells in peripheral blood. The data were produced by immunoSEQ multiplex PCR, yet TCRdb's version contains in-frame clones alone and is incomplete. The table has about 58,000 clones, about 80% seen once. The material sequenced was blood. The receptor source for this set is a person between 18 and 69 years old in good health. CDR3s include the opening cysteine and the closing phenylalanine or tryptophan. The order of the fields is CDR3 DNA, CDR3 protein, V gene, J gene, D gene, clone size. A D gene is named only where the DNA matches it firmly. Clone sizes are given selectively: once, few, many, or a class where the clone is expanded.

DNA: TGTGCCAGCAGCTTATTAGGGGCTTATAATTCACCCCTCCACTTT
CDR3: CASSLLGAYNSPLHF
V: TRBV7-2
J: TRBJ1-6
D: -
size: -

DNA: TGTGCCAGTTTCCGGGACCGGGCCATGAACACTGAAGCTTTCTTT
CDR3: CASFRDRAMNTEAFF
V: TRBV6-5
J: TRBJ1-1
D: -
size: -

DNA: TGCAGCGTTGGGTTTAGTTCTGAAGCTTTCTTT
CDR3: CSVGFSSEAFF
V: TRBV29-1
J: TRBJ1-1
D: -
size: -

DNA: TGTGCCAGCAGCCCTCGCTCGGAGCTGTTTTTT
CDR3: CASSPRSELFF
V: TRBV7-2
J: TRBJ2-2
D: -
size: -

DNA: TGTGCCAGCAGCGGGGTGGTAGATTCCTCTACTTACGAGCAGTACTTC
CDR3: CASSGVVDSSTYEQYF
V: TRBV7-9
J: TRBJ2-7
D: -
size: -

DNA: TGTGCTAGTGGTTTGGGACAGGGTACCCGCTATGGCTACACCTTC
CDR3: CASGLGQGTRYGYTF
V: TRBV12-5
J: TRBJ1-2
D: TRBD1
size: -

DNA: TGTGCCAGTAGTATATACCCGGGACCCTACCAAGAGACCCAGTACTTC
CDR3: CASSIYPGPYQETQYF
V: TRBV19
J: TRBJ2-5
D: -
size: -

DNA: TGTGCCAGCAGCTTTGGTTCGACCTCGCGGGGTGAAGCTTTCTTT
CDR3: CASSFGSTSRGEAFF
V: TRBV5-6
J: TRBJ1-1
D: -
size: -

DNA: TGTGCCAGCAGTTTATCTGGTTGGGGGAGGCCCACCGACAATGAGCAGTTCTTC
CDR3: CASSLSGWGRPTDNEQFF
V: TRBV27
J: TRBJ2-1
D: -
size: -

DNA: TGTGCCAGCAGCCCTATTAGTGAGCAGTTCTTC
CDR3: CASSPISEQFF
V: TRBV5-8
J: TRBJ2-1
D: -
size: -

DNA: TGCGCCAGCAGCTTGTGGGGGACAGGGGCAGGAAACACCATATATTTT
CDR3: CASSLWGTGAGNTIYF
V: TRBV5-1
J: TRBJ1-3
D: TRBD1
size: -

DNA: TGTGCCAGCAGACAGGACACATTTTGGCCCCAGTACTTC
CDR3: CASRQDTFWPQYF
V: TRBV6-5
J: TRBJ2-5
D: -
size: -

DNA: TGTGCCAGCAGCTTTACCTCGTACGAGCAGTACTTC
CDR3: CASSFTSYEQYF
V: TRBV5-6
J: TRBJ2-7
D: -
size: -

DNA: TGTGCCAGTAGTATTACCGGGACAGCCTACAATGAGCAGTTCTTC
CDR3: CASSITGTAYNEQFF
V: TRBV19
J: TRBJ2-1
D: TRBD1
size: -

DNA: TGCGCCAGCAGCCAAGATCGGGATTATGGCTACACCTTC
CDR3: CASSQDRDYGYTF
V: TRBV4-3
J: TRBJ1-2
D: -
size: -

DNA: TGTGCCAGTAGGTCGCAGGGTGATCAGCCCCAGCATTTT
CDR3: CASRSQGDQPQHF
V: TRBV19
J: TRBJ1-5
D: -
size: few

DNA: TGTGCCAGCAGCCCTAGACTTAGTCAAGCTGGAAACACCATATATTTT
CDR3: CASSPRLSQAGNTIYF
V: TRBV7-9
J: TRBJ1-3
D: -
size: once

DNA: TGTGCCAGCAGCTTCCAGGGCGGGAATGGCTACACCTTC
CDR3: CASSFQGGNGYTF
V: TRBV7-9
J: TRBJ1-2
D: -
size: few

DNA: TGTGCCAGCAGCTTAGTCCCAGTGGGCGGGGAGCTGTTTTTT
CDR3: CASSLVPVGGELFF
V: TRBV11-3
J: TRBJ2-2
D: -
size: -

DNA: TGTGCCACCAGCTCCCTACAGGGAATGAACACTGAAGCTTTCTTT
CDR3: CATSSLQGMNTEAFF
V: TRBV15
J: TRBJ1-1
D: -
size: -

DNA: TGTGCCAGTAGTGTAGTGAGCTCCTACAATGAGCAGTTCTTC
CDR3: CASSVVSSYNEQFF
V: TRBV19
J: TRBJ2-1
D: -
size: few

DNA: TGTGCCAGCAGCCTCTCCCCCAATACAGGGGACAATGAGCAGTTCTTC
CDR3: CASSLSPNTGDNEQFF
V: TRBV4-2
J: TRBJ2-1
D: TRBD1
size: -

DNA: TGTGCCTGGAGTGTTCGTGAAAAACTGTTTTTT
CDR3: CAWSVREKLFF
V: TRBV30
J: TRBJ1-4
D: -
size: once

DNA: TGCGCCAGCCTGGGGCCCCGCACAGATACGCAGTATTTT
CDR3: CASLGPRTDTQYF
V: TRBV5-1
J: TRBJ2-3
D: -
size: -

DNA: TGCGCCAGCAGCCAAGTACAGGGGAGCTCCTACGAGCAGTACTTC
CDR3: CASSQVQGSSYEQYF
V: TRBV4-3
J: TRBJ2-7
D: TRBD1
size: -

DNA: TGCAGCGTCCGGGCCGGGGGATCTAACTATGGCTACACCTTC
CDR3: CSVRAGGSNYGYTF
V: TRBV29-1
J: TRBJ1-2
D: -
size: -

DNA: TGTGCAGACGGGGGACAGGGGGTCAGTGGCTACACCTTC
CDR3: CADGGQGVSGYTF
V: TRBV6-1
J: TRBJ1-2
D: TRBD1
size: -

DNA: TGTGCCAGCAGTTTCGTCGGGACAAAAGCTTTCTTT
CDR3: CASSFVGTKAFF
V: TRBV28
J: TRBJ1-1
D: -
size: -

DNA: TGTGCCAGCAGTCTGAAAGGCCAACAGGGTGCTTTTGGAGGCTACACCTTC
CDR3: CASSLKGQQGAFGGYTF
V: TRBV28
J: TRBJ1-2
D: -
size: -

DNA: TGTGCCAGGGACAGGACCTACTCCTACAATGAGCAGTTCTTC
CDR3: CARDRTYSYNEQFF
V: TRBV5-4
J: TRBJ2-1
D: TRBD1
size: -

DNA: TGTGCCAGCAGTTCGCCAGCGCTGAACACTGAAGCTTTCTTT
CDR3: CASSSPALNTEAFF
V: TRBV6-5
J: TRBJ1-1
D: -
size: -

DNA: TGTGCCAGCAGTTCCACCACAGGGAAAGCTTTCTTT
CDR3: CASSSTTGKAFF
V: TRBV27
J: TRBJ1-1
D: -
size: -

DNA: TGTGCCATCAGTGAGTCCGGCAGGGGGCAATTCTTC
CDR3: CAISESGRGQFF
V: TRBV10-3
J: TRBJ2-1
D: TRBD1
size: -

DNA: TGTGCCAGCAGCCAAGTCCGCGGGTTACCCTATGGCTACACCTTC
CDR3: CASSQVRGLPYGYTF
V: TRBV5-4
J: TRBJ1-2
D: -
size: -

DNA: TGCGCCAGCAGCCAAGTCAACGCGGAGAACACCGGGGAGCTGTTTTTT
CDR3: CASSQVNAENTGELFF
V: TRBV4-1
J: TRBJ2-2
D: -
size: -

DNA: TGTGCCAGCAGCACTGCGGGGGGCAGACAAGAGACCCAGTACTTC
CDR3: CASSTAGGRQETQYF
V: TRBV7-2
J: TRBJ2-5
D: TRBD2
size: -

DNA: TGTGCCAGTAGTATCAGGGGGGTCCGGGGTCCCACAGATACGCAGTATTTT
CDR3: CASSIRGVRGPTDTQYF
V: TRBV19
J: TRBJ2-3
D: -
size: -

DNA: TGTGCCAGCAGCTTAGATTCGGGCGGGCCCCACTACGAGCAGTACTTC
CDR3: CASSLDSGGPHYEQYF
V: TRBV7-2
J: TRBJ2-7
D: -
size: few

DNA: TGTGCCAGCTCACCGCCTAGCTCATCAGATACGCAGTATTTT
CDR3: CASSPPSSSDTQYF
V: TRBV18
J: TRBJ2-3
D: -
size: -

DNA: TGCGCCAGCAGCTTAAGCTCCTATAATTCACCCCTCCACTTT
CDR3: CASSLSSYNSPLHF
V: TRBV5-1
J: TRBJ1-6
D: -
size: -

DNA: TGTGCCAGCAGCCCCGGACAGGGTGGGTCCGGGGAGCTGTTTTTT
CDR3: CASSPGQGGSGELFF
V: TRBV5-5
J: TRBJ2-2
D: TRBD1
size: -

DNA: TGTGCCAGCAGCGTACTTGGAGACAAGTTCGAGACCCAGTACTTC
CDR3: CASSVLGDKFETQYF
V: TRBV9
J: TRBJ2-5
D: -
size: -

DNA: TGTGCCAGCAGTTTCGGGGGGCTGAACACTGAAGCTTTCTTT
CDR3: CASSFGGLNTEAFF
V: TRBV27
J: TRBJ1-1
D: -
size: once

DNA: TGTGCCGGGGCTAGCGTTACGTTCGGCGAGCAGTACTTC
CDR3: CAGASVTFGEQYF
V: TRBV27
J: TRBJ2-7
D: -
size: -

DNA: TGTGCCAGCAGCGAGGTCAGGCAGCAAGAGACCCAGTACTTC
CDR3: CASSEVRQQETQYF
V: TRBV5-4
J: TRBJ2-5
D: -
size: -

DNA: TGTGCCAGCAGCTTAACCCTAGGGGGAACCACTGAAGCTTTCTTT
CDR3: CASSLTLGGTTEAFF
V: TRBV7-3
J: TRBJ1-1
D: -
size: -

DNA: TGTGCCAGCAGCCCAAGGACAGGGACTGAAGCTTTCTTT
CDR3: CASSPRTGTEAFF
V: TRBV14
J: TRBJ1-1
D: TRBD1
size: few

DNA: TGTGCCAGCAGCTTAGACGCCGGGACCCCCTACGAGCAGTACTTC
CDR3: CASSLDAGTPYEQYF
V: TRBV11-3
J: TRBJ2-7
D: -
size: once

DNA: TGCGCCAGCAGAGGACTAGCGGGAAACTACAATGAGCAGTTCTTC
CDR3: CASRGLAGNYNEQFF
V: TRBV10-2
J: TRBJ2-1
D: TRBD2
size: -

DNA: TGTGCCTGGAGACCGACAGAGAATCAGCCCCAGCATTTT
CDR3: CAWRPTENQPQHF
V: TRBV30
J: TRBJ1-5
D: -
size: few

DNA: TGTGCCAGCAGCCAAAGGGACAGCGGCCGGGCTTTCTTT
CDR3: CASSQRDSGRAFF
V: TRBV16
J: TRBJ1-1
D: TRBD1
size: few

DNA: TGTGCCAGTAGTCCAGGGACAGGGCGGGACACTGAAGCTTTCTTT
CDR3: CASSPGTGRDTEAFF
V: TRBV19
J: TRBJ1-1
D: TRBD1
size: -

DNA: TGTGCCAGCAGTTACCGCCGGGAGACCCAGTACTTC
CDR3: CASSYRRETQYF
V: TRBV6-6
J: TRBJ2-5
D: -
size: -

DNA: TGTGCCAGCAGTTTAAGGCTAGCGGGAGGATGGAATGAGCAGTTCTTC
CDR3: CASSLRLAGGWNEQFF
V: TRBV27
J: TRBJ2-1
D: TRBD2
size: -

DNA: TGTGCCAGCAGCGCCGGACTGCAGGCGGAGCCCCAGCATTTT
CDR3: CASSAGLQAEPQHF
V: TRBV9
J: TRBJ1-5
D: -
size: -